What follows describes a single T cell receptor beta chain. The target antigen is unknown. Regarding treatment: oral pan-JAK inhibitor, 5-10 mg twice daily. The record originates from a study of CD8+ T cells in alopecia areata. General study points: Tofacitinib significantly reduced both scalp clonality and expanded CD8+ clones among the top 100.

After isolation, RNA underwent reverse transcription to generate cDNA as the sequencing template. Sequenced by immunoSEQ multiplex PCR; TCRdb stores in-frame clones only, minus some. Found here are about 97,000 clones, just under 60% of them singletons; the top ten hold 16%. This TCR was sampled from a human donor with alopecia areata. The sequenced sample was CD8+ T cells sorted from blood, obtained at approximately week 60, from a patient treated with tofacitinib.

The CDR3 reads CASSLAGGFTEAFF. The CDR3 region has the DNA TGTGCCAGTAGTTTGGCAGGGGGCTTCACTGAAGCTTTCTTT. V usage is TRBV19 and J usage is TRBJ1-1; 8 bases map to TRBD1. The CDR3 runs to 14 residues. Germline-derived CDR1 and CDR2 are LNHDA and SQIVND (reference sequence). The ends lost 5 bases at V and 4 bases at J; junction bases unmatched: 6.